The 10 T cell receptor beta chains listed next were all sequenced from one sample in a study of T-cell memory formation after mild COVID-19. TCRdb independently ran MiXCR on the 5' RACE reads; one entry per CDR3 protein. The data contain about 340,000 distinct CDR3 sequences, 10% to 15% of them singletons. Sequencing used PBMCs or a T cell subset sorted from them (not recorded which). These receptors all come from a man aged 18 to 35 who had mild COVID-19 (a few samples of this study predate the infection). Cell type and time point are not known.

The rearrangement links TRBV24-1 to TRBJ2-3; 8 nucleotides line up with TRBD2. CDR3 length: 15 residues. Losses at the gene ends were 3 bases for V and 6 bases for J; bases not matched to a gene: 7. In germline, CDR1 is KGHDR, CDR2 SFDVKD. CDR3 sequence reads: CATSDRGGPGDTQYF. The CDR3 nucleotides read TGTGCCACCAGTGATCGGGGGGGCCCTGGGGATACGCAGTATTTT.

This clonotype has at least ten counts. The V gene is TRBV4-3, the J gene TRBJ2-4; D is possibly TRBD1 (6 bases). This CDR3 region has 15 residues. Trimming shortened V by 5 bases and J by 4 bases, and 15 bases separated the two germline ends. Germline V gene sequence: CDR1 LGHNA, CDR2 YSLEER. CDR3: CASSSQTGSKNIQYF. The CDR3 DNA reads TGCGCCAGCAGCTCACAGACAGGCTCAAAAAACATTCAGTACTTC.

The V and J genes are TRBV11-2 and TRBJ1-1, with TRBD1 matching over 7 bases. Looked up from germline, CDR1 is SGHAT and CDR2 is FQNNGV. V shed 4 bases and J 1 base; nucleotides not matched to a gene: 6. The CDR3 extends over 15 amino acids. This CDR3 is CASSYSDRANTEAFF. In DNA form, the CDR3 reads TGTGCCAGCAGCTACAGCGACAGGGCGAACACTGAAGCTTTCTTT.

V usage is TRBV7-3 and J usage is TRBJ2-2; a weak D match, TRBD2 (6 bases). Germline V gene sequence: CDR1 SGHTA, CDR2 FQGTGA. Trimming left V 3 bases short and J 3 bases short, with 11 bases between. CDR3 length: 15 residues. The CDR3 here is CASSFGGSDTGELFF. Here the CDR3 DNA reads TGTGCCAGCAGCTTCGGGGGATCGGACACCGGGGAGCTGTTTTTT.

This clonotype showed up just a few times. The rearrangement links TRBV18 to TRBJ2-7; 8 nucleotides line up with TRBD1. Germline-derived CDR1 and CDR2 are KGHSH and LQKENI. There are 13 residues in the CDR3. The junction had 3 bases not matched to a gene; V was cut back by 3 bases and J by 5 bases. The CDR3 sequence is CASSPPDRDEQYV. CDR3 nucleotide sequence: TGTGCCAGCTCACCTCCGGACAGGGACGAGCAGTACGTC.

The sample holds a few counts of this clonotype. The chain uses TRBV4-3 and TRBJ2-4; 9 bases align to TRBD1. The CDR3 runs to 18 residues. The J segment lost 1 base and the V segment lost 0 bases, leaving 7 bases of the junction unmatched. CDR1 LGHNA and CDR2 YSLEER come from the germline V gene. CDR3 residues: CASSQEKGTGRAKNIQYF. The CDR3 nucleotides read TGCGCCAGCAGCCAAGAAAAGGGGACAGGGAGGGCCAAAAACATTCAGTACTTC.

V gene TRBV12-3 or TRBV12-4 combines with J gene TRBJ2-7; 7 nucleotides align to TRBD1. V lost 6 bases to trimming and J lost 2 bases; unmatched junction nucleotides: 10. The CDR3 spans 15 residues. As DNA, the CDR3 is TGTGCCAGCAGGTTTTCGGGGCAGGGGGCCTACGAGCAGTACTTC. It encodes CASRFSGQGAYEQYF.

The chain uses TRBV20-1 and TRBJ1-6; TRBD1 matches at 7 bases. Trimming removed 0 bases from V and 13 bases from J; junction bases left unmatched: 12. The CDR3 is made up of 15 amino acids. The V gene's germline CDR1 is DFQATT and CDR2 SNEGSKA (reference sequence). The DNA for the CDR3 is TGCAGTGCTAGAGAGTTGACAGGGCAGTATTGGCCCCTCCACTTT. Protein: CSARELTGQYWPLHF.

V and J are TRBV7-9 and TRBJ2-3, with D perhaps given as TRBD1 or TRBD2 (6 bases each). CDR1 and CDR2 from the germline V gene are SEHNR and FQNEAQ (reference sequence). The CDR3 consists of 15 residues. The V end was cut by 4 bases, the J end by 2 bases, with 13 bases between. CDR3 DNA sequence: TGTGCCAGCAGCTCGGGGGCGCAGGTCACAGATACGCAGTATTTT. Its translation: CASSSGAQVTDTQYF.

The chain couples TRBV18 to TRBJ2-7; D not resolved. This CDR3 is 15 amino acids long. V was trimmed by 2 bases and J by 0 bases, leaving 11 bases between them. The germline V gene has CDR1 KGHSH and CDR2 LQKENI. In DNA form, the CDR3 reads TGTGCCAGCTCACCAGGGTCCGAGAGCTCCTACGAGCAGTACGTC. Its protein product is CASSPGSESSYEQYV.